The present T cell receptor (beta chain) was sequenced within a study of T cell repertoires in cytomegalovirus infection. About the study: CMV infection plus the matching HLA type was flagged by public TCR beta signatures. General study findings and limits: Dominating the ex vivo response were TCR beta clonotypes that were CMV-specific and HLA-C-restricted. Using cumulative public TCR beta family frequency, the authors identified those who carried CMV together with the relevant HLA.

The CDR3 is made up of 14 amino acids. Germline V gene sequence: CDR1 MGHRA, CDR2 YSYEKL. The J segment lost 7 bases and the V segment lost 3 bases, leaving 6 bases of the junction unmatched. Details on this clonotype: What it recognizes is unknown.

One entry per CDR3 protein, called by TCRdb with MiXCR from the reads. The sample has about 240,000 distinct CDR3 sequences, 12% seen once. Sequenced: PBMCs. The TCR sequence derives from a human donor in good health (CMV status not recorded). Some clones in this sample may be carry-over from other donors' samples. The rearrangement joins TRBV4-1 to TRBJ1-2; 9 bases fit TRBD1. CDR3 sequence: CASSHTGQGSGYTF. The DNA for the CDR3 is TGCGCCAGCAGCCACACGGGACAGGGCTCTGGCTACACCTTC.